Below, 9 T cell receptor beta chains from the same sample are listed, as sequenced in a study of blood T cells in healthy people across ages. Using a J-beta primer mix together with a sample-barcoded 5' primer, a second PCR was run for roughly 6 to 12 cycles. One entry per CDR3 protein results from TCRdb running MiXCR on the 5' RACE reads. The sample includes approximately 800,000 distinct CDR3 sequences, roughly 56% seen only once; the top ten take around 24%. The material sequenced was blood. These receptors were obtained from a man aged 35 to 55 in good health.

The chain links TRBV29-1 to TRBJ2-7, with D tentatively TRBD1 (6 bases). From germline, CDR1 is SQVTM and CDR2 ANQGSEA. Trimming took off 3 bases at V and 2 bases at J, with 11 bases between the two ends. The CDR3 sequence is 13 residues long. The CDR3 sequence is CSVETQGTYEQYF. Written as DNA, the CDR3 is TGCAGCGTTGAGACCCAGGGGACCTACGAGCAGTACTTC.

Here the CDR3 reads CASRKTGGSLRDGYTF. The CDR3 DNA sequence: TGTGCCAGCAGAAAGACAGGGGGCTCTCTTCGGGATGGCTACACCTTC. This chain uses TRBV12-3 or TRBV12-4 with TRBJ1-2; 10 nucleotides match TRBD1. Trimming cost V 6 bases and J 6 bases; bases outside gene matches: 13. The CDR3 extends over 16 amino acids.

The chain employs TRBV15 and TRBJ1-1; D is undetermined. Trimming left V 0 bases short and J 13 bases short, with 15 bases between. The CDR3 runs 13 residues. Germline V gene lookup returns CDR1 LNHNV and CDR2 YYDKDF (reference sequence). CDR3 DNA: TGTGCCACCAGCAGAGATATCGTTACTCAGAGTTTCTTT. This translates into CATSRDIVTQSFF.

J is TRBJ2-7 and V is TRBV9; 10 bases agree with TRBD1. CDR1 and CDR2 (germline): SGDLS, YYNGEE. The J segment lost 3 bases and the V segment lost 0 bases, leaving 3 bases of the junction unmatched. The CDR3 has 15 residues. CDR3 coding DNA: TGTGCCAGCAGCGTAGCGGACAGGGGGTTCTACGAGCAGTACTTC. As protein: CASSVADRGFYEQYF.

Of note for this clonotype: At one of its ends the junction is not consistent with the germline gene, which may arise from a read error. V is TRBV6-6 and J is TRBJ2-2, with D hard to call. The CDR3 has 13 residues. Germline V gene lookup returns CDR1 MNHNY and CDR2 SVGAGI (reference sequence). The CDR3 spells CACSPENTGELFF. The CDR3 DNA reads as TGTGCCTGCAGTCCGGAGAACACCGGGGAGCTGTTTTTT.

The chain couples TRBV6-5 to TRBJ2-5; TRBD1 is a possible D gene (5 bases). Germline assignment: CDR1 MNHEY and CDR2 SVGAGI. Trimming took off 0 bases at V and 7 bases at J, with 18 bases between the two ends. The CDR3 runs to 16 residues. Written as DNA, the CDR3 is TGTGCCAGCAGTTACTCGAGAGATCCGTTTAGGGGGACCCAGTACTTC. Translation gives CASSYSRDPFRGTQYF.

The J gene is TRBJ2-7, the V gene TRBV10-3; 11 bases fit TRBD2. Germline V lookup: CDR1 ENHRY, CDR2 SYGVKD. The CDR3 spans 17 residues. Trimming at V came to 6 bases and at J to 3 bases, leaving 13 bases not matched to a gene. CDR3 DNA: TGTGCCATCAGCCCGATCCCGGGGCTAGCGGGAGGCTACGAGCAGTACTTC. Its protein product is CAISPIPGLAGGYEQYF.

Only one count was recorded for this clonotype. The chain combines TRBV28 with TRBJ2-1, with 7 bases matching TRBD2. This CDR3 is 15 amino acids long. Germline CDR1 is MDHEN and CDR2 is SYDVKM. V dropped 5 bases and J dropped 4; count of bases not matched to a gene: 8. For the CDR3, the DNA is TGTGCCAGCAGTCACCACGGGACTACATACAATGAGCAGTTCTTC. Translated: CASSHHGTTYNEQFF.

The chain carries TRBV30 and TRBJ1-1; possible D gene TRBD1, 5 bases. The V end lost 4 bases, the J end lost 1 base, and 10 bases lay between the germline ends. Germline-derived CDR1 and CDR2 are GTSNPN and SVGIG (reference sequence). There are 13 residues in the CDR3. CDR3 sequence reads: CAWTADRNTEAFF. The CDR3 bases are TGTGCCTGGACCGCTGACAGGAACACTGAAGCTTTCTTT.